This is a list of T cell receptor beta chains from one sample in a study of glioma-infiltrating T cells after dendritic cell vaccination. Profiled with immunoSEQ multiplex PCR; TCRdb holds only in-frame clones, not every one. The sample carries more than 100,000 clones, roughly 76% recorded once. This specimen was blood, taken before dendritic cell vaccination. All receptors derive from a human donor with glioblastoma. Both conserved end residues are part of each CDR3. The order of the fields is V gene, J gene, clone size, D gene, CDR3 protein, CDR3 DNA. A D gene is named only where the DNA matches it firmly. Expanded clones get a size class; other rows say once, few or many, or leave the size out.

v_call: TRBV30; j_call: TRBJ1-5; clone_size: NA; d_call: NA; cdr3_aa: CAWSPQSNQPQHF; cdr3_nt: TGTGCCTGGAGTCCTCAGAGCAATCAGCCCCAGCATTTT
v_call: TRBV10-3; j_call: TRBJ2-3; clone_size: NA; d_call: TRBD2; cdr3_aa: CAISEALAGGPVKDTQYF; cdr3_nt: TGTGCCATCAGTGAGGCTCTAGCGGGGGGGCCCGTCAAGGATACGCAGTATTTT
v_call: TRBV7-7; j_call: TRBJ2-5; clone_size: NA; d_call: TRBD2; cdr3_aa: CASSLGSGLASGVLETQYF; cdr3_nt: TGTGCTAGCAGCTTAGGATCAGGGTTGGCTAGCGGCGTTCTAGAGACCCAGTACTTC
v_call: TRBV5-1; j_call: TRBJ1-1; clone_size: NA; d_call: TRBD1; cdr3_aa: CASWDRAGTEAFF; cdr3_nt: TGCGCCAGCTGGGACAGGGCGGGCACTGAAGCTTTCTTT
v_call: TRBV18; j_call: TRBJ1-1; clone_size: NA; d_call: NA; cdr3_aa: CASSPAGGARTEAFF; cdr3_nt: TGTGCCAGCTCACCAGCCGGGGGGGCTCGGACTGAAGCTTTCTTT
v_call: TRBV18; j_call: TRBJ1-1; clone_size: NA; d_call: NA; cdr3_aa: CASSPPLTGTEAFF; cdr3_nt: TGTGCCAGCTCACCTCCTCTCACGGGCACTGAAGCTTTCTTT
v_call: TRBV29-1; j_call: TRBJ1-5; clone_size: NA; d_call: NA; cdr3_aa: CSAGGGDSNQPQHF; cdr3_nt: TGCAGCGCTGGAGGAGGGGATAGCAATCAGCCCCAGCATTTT
v_call: TRBV19; j_call: TRBJ1-5; clone_size: NA; d_call: NA; cdr3_aa: CASSIGGGGNQPQHF; cdr3_nt: TGTGCCAGTAGTATAGGAGGGGGGGGAAATCAGCCCCAGCATTTT
v_call: TRBV19; j_call: TRBJ1-2; clone_size: NA; d_call: NA; cdr3_aa: CASSIDKGYGYTF; cdr3_nt: TGTGCCAGTAGTATAGACAAGGGGTATGGCTACACCTTC
v_call: TRBV18; j_call: TRBJ1-4; clone_size: NA; d_call: NA; cdr3_aa: CASSPGAIPEKLFF; cdr3_nt: TGTGCCAGCTCACCGGGGGCGATACCGGAAAAACTGTTTTTT
v_call: TRBV7-3; j_call: TRBJ2-1; clone_size: NA; d_call: TRBD2; cdr3_aa: CASSPSGTSRFDEQFF; cdr3_nt: TGTGCCAGCAGCCCGTCTGGGACTAGCAGATTCGATGAGCAGTTCTTC
v_call: TRBV28; j_call: TRBJ1-5; clone_size: NA; d_call: NA; cdr3_aa: CASTGNQPQHF; cdr3_nt: TGTGCCTCGACCGGGAATCAGCCCCAGCATTTT
v_call: TRBV10-3; j_call: TRBJ1-2; clone_size: NA; d_call: NA; cdr3_aa: CAISESAGTNYGYTF; cdr3_nt: TGTGCCATCAGTGAGTCGGCAGGGACTAACTATGGCTACACCTTC
v_call: TRBV27; j_call: TRBJ2-1; clone_size: NA; d_call: NA; cdr3_aa: CASSLSGSGRYNEQFF; cdr3_nt: TGTGCCAGCAGTTTATCTGGCAGCGGCCGATACAATGAGCAGTTCTTC
v_call: TRBV4-2; j_call: TRBJ1-5; clone_size: NA; d_call: NA; cdr3_aa: CASSQALAGNQPQHF; cdr3_nt: TGTGCCAGCAGCCAGGCCCTGGCAGGGAATCAGCCCCAGCATTTT
v_call: TRBV7-9; j_call: TRBJ2-3; clone_size: NA; d_call: TRBD2; cdr3_aa: CASSMTLAGGLVGTDTQYF; cdr3_nt: TGTGCCAGCAGCATGACCCTAGCGGGGGGACTGGTTGGCACAGATACGCAGTATTTT
v_call: TRBV19; j_call: TRBJ1-5; clone_size: NA; d_call: NA; cdr3_aa: CASRTLGSSGNQPQHF; cdr3_nt: TGTGCCAGTAGGACATTGGGGAGTAGTGGCAATCAGCCCCAGCATTTT
v_call: TRBV19; j_call: TRBJ1-4; clone_size: NA; d_call: TRBD1; cdr3_aa: CASEGGGEKLFF; cdr3_nt: TGTGCCAGTGAAGGGGGCGGTGAAAAACTGTTTTTT
v_call: TRBV6-6; j_call: TRBJ1-2; clone_size: few; d_call: NA; cdr3_aa: CASSSLSGYTF; cdr3_nt: TGTGCCAGCAGTTCCCTTAGTGGCTACACCTTC
v_call: TRBV30; j_call: TRBJ1-6; clone_size: few; d_call: NA; cdr3_aa: CAWGDYLDGSPLHF; cdr3_nt: TGTGCCTGGGGGGACTACTTGGACGGTTCACCCCTCCACTTT
v_call: TRBV6-5; j_call: TRBJ1-1; clone_size: NA; d_call: NA; cdr3_aa: CASNIGGNTEAFF; cdr3_nt: TGTGCCAGCAACATAGGAGGGAACACTGAAGCTTTCTTT
v_call: TRBV5-1; j_call: TRBJ1-4; clone_size: few; d_call: TRBD1; cdr3_aa: CASSPPGQRTMNEKLFF; cdr3_nt: TGCGCCAGCAGCCCGCCGGGACAGCGGACCATGAATGAAAAACTGTTTTTT
v_call: TRBV29-1; j_call: TRBJ2-5; clone_size: NA; d_call: NA; cdr3_aa: CSVEETRETQYF; cdr3_nt: TGCAGCGTTGAAGAGACAAGAGAGACCCAGTACTTC
v_call: TRBV9; j_call: TRBJ1-1; clone_size: NA; d_call: TRBD1; cdr3_aa: CASSSGTGRRTEAFF; cdr3_nt: TGTGCCAGCAGCTCCGGGACAGGAAGGAGGACTGAAGCTTTCTTT
v_call: TRBV10-3; j_call: TRBJ2-7; clone_size: NA; d_call: NA; cdr3_aa: CAISAGQSSYEQYF; cdr3_nt: TGTGCCATCAGCGCGGGACAGAGCTCCTACGAGCAGTACTTC
v_call: TRBV7-9; j_call: TRBJ2-2; clone_size: once; d_call: TRBD2; cdr3_aa: CASSTGLAGGIYTGELFF; cdr3_nt: TGTGCCAGCAGCACGGGACTAGCGGGGGGGATCTACACCGGGGAGCTGTTTTTT
v_call: TRBV4-1; j_call: TRBJ2-1; clone_size: NA; d_call: NA; cdr3_aa: CASRQTGNEQFF; cdr3_nt: TGCGCCAGCAGGCAGACGGGAAATGAGCAGTTCTTC
v_call: TRBV19; j_call: TRBJ2-2; clone_size: NA; d_call: NA; cdr3_aa: CATPEQGGELFF; cdr3_nt: TGTGCCACCCCGGAACAGGGCGGGGAGCTGTTTTTT